The next 29 T cell receptor beta chains were all read from a single sample in a study of blood T cell repertoires in COVID-19. Data came from immunoSEQ multiplex PCR; TCRdb stores just in-frame clones and leaves some out. This table holds 140,000 to 150,000 clones, 75% to 85% found once. Sequenced input: peripheral blood. The receptors stem from a man in his 70s who had recovered from COVID-19.

Here the CDR3 reads CATSDTGGSDTQYF. The CDR3 bases are TGTGCCACCAGTGATACAGGGGGGTCAGATACGCAGTATTTT. V is TRBV24-1 and J is TRBJ2-3; the match to TRBD1 covers 8 bases. V shed 3 bases and J 4 bases; nucleotides not matched to a gene: 2. The CDR3 runs to 14 residues. In germline, CDR1 is KGHDR, CDR2 SFDVKD.

This clone appeared a single time. The chain's CDR3 is CAISARERETQYF. The CDR3 nucleotides are TGTGCCATCAGTGCGCGGGAGAGAGAGACCCAGTACTTC. The rearrangement links TRBV10-3 to TRBJ2-5; 7 bases fit TRBD2. This CDR3 spans 13 amino acids. Trimming cost V 4 bases and J 4 bases; bases outside gene matches: 3. Germline CDR1 reads ENHRY; CDR2 reads SYGVKD.

The gene calls are TRBV6-5 and TRBJ2-3, with 14 bases aligning to TRBD2. The ends lost 6 bases at V and 10 bases at J; junction bases unmatched: 9. CDR1 MNHEY and CDR2 SVGAGI come from the germline V gene. CDR3 length equals 15 residues. The CDR3 DNA follows: TGTGCCAGCAGGGGACTAGCGGGAGATTGGATGGCGCAGTATTTT. Translating it yields CASRGLAGDWMAQYF.

The chain is built from TRBV29-1 and TRBJ1-2; D call uncertain. Trimming pared 4 bases from V and 3 bases from J, leaving 6 bases between. The CDR3 runs to 11 residues. Germline loops: CDR1 SQVTM, CDR2 ANQGSEA. Here the CDR3 reads CSVVLYYGYTF. DNA for the CDR3: TGCAGCGTTGTTCTTTACTATGGCTACACCTTC.

The chain joins TRBV7-8 to TRBJ2-3; the D gene is possibly TRBD2 (5 bases). The germline CDR1 and CDR2 sequences are SGHVS and FQNEAQ. The CDR3 contains 16 residues. V was trimmed by 1 base and J by 0 bases, leaving 11 bases between them. CDR3 coding DNA: TGTGCCAGCAGCTTAGTGGTAGCGATTAGCACAGATACGCAGTATTTT. Translated: CASSLVVAISTDTQYF.

This clone came up a few times. CDR3 sequence: CASLAGGSTDTQYF. The CDR3 coding sequence is TGTGCCAGCCTAGCGGGAGGCTCCACAGATACGCAGTATTTT. The genes are TRBV19 and TRBJ2-3; 11 bases are shared with TRBD2. Germline CDR1 and CDR2: LNHDA and SQIVND (reference sequence). The ends lost 9 bases at V and 2 bases at J; junction bases unmatched: 4. The CDR3 has 14 amino acids.

The chain recombines TRBV6-5 with TRBJ2-2, with D possibly being TRBD2 (7 bases). V was pared by 7 bases and J by 1 base, with 10 bases between. The CDR3 length is 14 residues. Germline assignment: CDR1 MNHEY and CDR2 SVGAGI. Written as DNA, the CDR3 is TGTGCCAGCACGGGGGGCGGGAACACCGGGGAGCTGTTTTTT. It encodes CASTGGGNTGELFF.

The rearrangement links TRBV5-4 to TRBJ2-1, with no clear D. The CDR3 has 13 amino acids. Germline CDR1 and CDR2: SGHNT and YYREEE (reference sequence). V gave up 6 bases and J gave up 8 bases, with 15 bases separating them. The CDR3 DNA is TGTGCCAGCAAGGTACAGAGAGTCGATGAGCAGTTCTTC. Translation: CASKVQRVDEQFF.

V gene TRBV29-1 combines with J gene TRBJ2-4; D unclear. Between the trimmed V and J ends, which lost 7 bases and 0 bases, there was a span of 10 bases. Germline CDR1 is SQVTM and CDR2 is ANQGSEA. The CDR3 runs 13 residues. The CDR3 reads CSAGDLAKNIQYF. The CDR3 region has the DNA TGCAGCGCCGGAGACTTAGCCAAAAACATTCAGTACTTC. Full variable domain (rest looked up from reference TRBV29-1 and TRBJ2-4): SAVISQKPSRDICQRGTSLTIQCQVDSQVTMMFWYRQQPGQSLTLIATANQGSEATYESGFVIDKFPISRPNLTFSTLTVSNMSPEDSSIYLCSAGDLAKNIQYFGAGTRLSVL.

This chain connects TRBV9 to TRBJ1-4; D is unresolved. CDR1 is SGDLS and CDR2 is YYNGEE in the germline V gene. Trimming left V 2 bases short and J 3 bases short, with 8 bases between. There are 14 residues in the CDR3. The CDR3 protein is CASSVTLANEKLFF. The CDR3 coding sequence is TGTGCCAGCAGCGTGACTTTGGCTAATGAAAAACTGTTTTTT.

V is TRBV6-6 and J is TRBJ2-7; 7 nucleotides match TRBD1. Germline CDR1 reads MNHNY; CDR2 reads SVGAGI (reference sequence). The ends lost 4 bases at V and 5 bases at J; junction bases unmatched: 5. CDR3 size: 13 residues. The CDR3 DNA reads TGTGCCAGCAGTTCCCGACAGGGAGACGAGCAGTACTTC. Protein sequence: CASSSRQGDEQYF.

J is TRBJ1-5 and V is TRBV28; a possible D gene is TRBD1 (6 bases). CDR1 MDHEN and CDR2 SYDVKM come from the germline V gene. CDR3 size: 15 residues. Trimming cost V 4 bases and J 6 bases, with 16 bases left between them. This CDR3 is CASSSLRGGSQPQHF. CDR3 bases: TGTGCCAGCAGTTCTCTTCGGGGGGGCTCTCAGCCCCAGCATTTT.

The chain combines TRBV4-3 with TRBJ2-6; no definite D call. Per germline, CDR1 LGHNA and CDR2 YSLEER. CDR3 length: 16 residues. The V end lost 4 bases, the J end lost 0 bases, and 10 bases lay between the germline ends. This CDR3 reads CASSPRTYSGANVLTF. The CDR3 DNA reads as TGCGCCAGCAGCCCTCGCACATACTCTGGGGCCAACGTCCTGACTTTC.

The gene calls are TRBV7-2 and TRBJ1-3; D might be TRBD1 (6 bases). In germline, CDR1 is SGHTA, CDR2 FQGNSA. This CDR3 comprises 16 residues. V lost 1 base to trimming and J lost 4 bases, with 14 bases between them. The CDR3, as DNA: TGTGCCAGCAGCTTAGAGGCAGGGGATGGAGGAAACACCATATATTTT. Translated, it gives CASSLEAGDGGNTIYF.

V gene TRBV3-1 (or the pseudogene TRBV3-2) combines with J gene TRBJ2-7; no clear D. Germline loops: CDR1 LGHDT, CDR2 YNNKEL (reference sequence). CDR3 length: 13 residues. The ends were cut back, 4 bases at V and 2 bases at J, with 9 bases in the middle. CDR3 protein: CASSPRLTYEQYF. CDR3 DNA sequence: TGTGCCAGCAGCCCACGACTGACCTACGAGCAGTACTTC.

The chain joins TRBV7-2 to TRBJ2-7, with a possible D match to TRBD1 (6 bases). The CDR3 extends over 14 amino acids. Germline assignment: CDR1 SGHTA and CDR2 FQGNSA. Trimming shortened V by 5 bases and J by 6 bases, and 17 bases separated the two germline ends. The CDR3 DNA reads as TGTGCCAGCAGCGACGACAGGCGGCGGGCCGAGCAGTACTTC. Translation: CASSDDRRRAEQYF.

J is TRBJ2-1 and V is TRBV19; TRBD2 matches at 15 bases. From germline, CDR1 is LNHDA and CDR2 SQIVND (reference sequence). V lost 5 bases to trimming and J lost 7 bases; unmatched junction nucleotides: 18. The CDR3 contains 20 residues. The CDR3 DNA is TGTGCCAGTAGTCTTGCCGGGACTAGCGGGAGGATTGGGGTAGGAAATGAGCAGTTCTTC. Translating gives CASSLAGTSGRIGVGNEQFF. Full variable domain (missing parts from reference TRBV19 and TRBJ2-1): DGGITQSPKYLFRKEGQNVTLSCEQNLNHDAMYWYRQDPGQGLRLIYYSQIVNDFQKGDIAEGYSVSREKKESFPLTVTSAQKNPTAFYLCASSLAGTSGRIGVGNEQFFGPGTRLTVL.

This chain connects TRBV4-3 to TRBJ2-1; the match to TRBD1 covers 8 bases. The CDR3 consists of 16 residues. Germline V gene sequence: CDR1 LGHNA, CDR2 YSLEER. J lost 4 bases, V lost 0 bases, and 5 bases had no gene match. CDR3 DNA sequence: TGCGCCAGCAGCCAAGACCGACAGGGGATATACAATGAGCAGTTCTTC. Its protein is CASSQDRQGIYNEQFF.

This clone occurred once. V usage is TRBV11-2 and J usage is TRBJ2-7; 7 positions agree with TRBD1. J lost 7 bases, V lost 5 bases, and 17 bases had no gene match. The CDR3 is 16 amino acids. Germline CDR1 SGHAT, CDR2 FQNNGV. The DNA for the CDR3 is TGTGCCAGCAGCCCTACCTGGGGCAGGGGGTCATGGGAGCAGTACTTC. It encodes CASSPTWGRGSWEQYF.

In this sample, this clone is medium-sized. This chain connects TRBV30 to TRBJ1-4; a weak D match, TRBD1 (5 bases). The germline V and J ends were trimmed by 0 bases and 8 bases, with 13 bases remaining between them. Germline V gene data show CDR1 as GTSNPN and CDR2 as SVGIG (reference sequence). The CDR3 is 14 amino acids. In DNA form, the CDR3 reads TGTGCCTGGAGTGTTGAGTTTGGGGCGGAAAAACTGTTTTTT. Its protein product is CAWSVEFGAEKLFF.

CDR3 in amino acids: CASSFGATSTDTQYF. In DNA, the CDR3 is TGTGCCAGTAGTTTCGGAGCAACTAGCACAGATACGCAGTATTTT. This chain links TRBV19 with TRBJ2-3; the D is unclear. Trimming removed 5 bases from V and 0 bases from J, with 12 bases in between. There are 15 residues in the CDR3. Per the germline V gene, CDR1 is LNHDA and CDR2 is SQIVND (reference sequence).

The sample holds many counts of this clone. CDR3 in DNA: TGCGCCAGCAGCTTAACTAGCTACGAGCAGTTCTTC. Encoded protein: CASSLTSYEQFF. This chain links TRBV5-1 with TRBJ2-1; a possible D gene is TRBD2 (6 bases). Trimming took 2 bases from V and 10 from J, leaving 10 bases between them. The CDR3 loop spans 12 amino acids. The germline V gene has CDR1 SGHRS and CDR2 YFSETQ.

This clone has only a few counts. CDR3 nucleotide sequence: TGTGCCAGCAGTGAACAGGGACTCAAATTTAAGGAAGAGACCCAGTACTTC. Translation: CASSEQGLKFKEETQYF. The V and J genes are TRBV25-1 and TRBJ2-5, with D possibly matching TRBD2 (6 bases). CDR3 length: 17 amino acids. In germline, CDR1 is MGHDK, CDR2 SYGVNS. Trimming pared 2 bases from V and 3 bases from J, leaving 19 bases between.

This chain connects TRBV29-1 to TRBJ2-7, with 9 bases identical to TRBD2. The CDR3 is 12 residues long. The germline CDR1 and CDR2 sequences are SQVTM and ANQGSEA. After removal of 7 bases from V and 6 bases from J, the junction contained 7 bases not matched to a gene. The CDR3 is CSAIAGAGEQYF. The CDR3 region has the DNA TGCAGCGCTATAGCGGGAGCTGGCGAGCAGTACTTC.

V usage is TRBV30 and J usage is TRBJ2-7; 7 bases are shared with TRBD2. V lost 0 bases and J lost 0; bases outside the gene matches: 8. This CDR3 comprises 16 residues. CDR1 and CDR2 (germline): GTSNPN, SVGIG (reference sequence). CDR3 sequence (DNA): TGTGCCTGGAGTGTCCCCCCCAGGGAGGGCTCCTACGAGCAGTACTTC. Translating gives CAWSVPPREGSYEQYF.

The chain joins TRBV7-8 to TRBJ2-7; D gene ambiguous. This CDR3 has 14 amino acids. In germline, CDR1 is SGHVS, CDR2 FQNEAQ. Trimming took off 4 bases at V and 2 bases at J, with 12 bases between the two ends. The CDR3 coding sequence is TGTGCCAGCAGCTCTGGCGGTCCTCCCTACGAGCAGTACTTC. It codes for CASSSGGPPYEQYF.

This clone was counted at least ten times. J is TRBJ1-2 and V is TRBV9; D might be TRBD1 (6 bases). This CDR3 is built from 13 residues. Trimming stripped 3 bases from V and 9 bases from J, with 15 bases between. CDR1 and CDR2 (germline): SGDLS, YYNGEE. CDR3 amino acids: CASSGDRRQSYTF. The CDR3 DNA sequence: TGTGCCAGCAGCGGAGACAGGCGGCAGAGCTACACCTTC. The full variable domain, in which reference TRBV9 and TRBJ1-2 provide the parts outside the CDR3, is DSGVTQTPKHLITATGQRVTLRCSPRSGDLSVYWYQQSLDQGLQFLIQYYNGEERAKGNILERFSAQQFPDLHSELNLSSLELGDSALYFCASSGDRRQSYTFGSGTRLTVV.

The chain links TRBV9 to TRBJ2-3; tentatively, D is TRBD2 (5 bases). This CDR3 region has 17 residues. Germline V gene sequence: CDR1 SGDLS, CDR2 YYNGEE. With 3 bases removed from V and 6 bases from J, the gap between germline ends came to 23 bases. CDR3 amino acids: CASSDYPSFYPGDTQYF. The CDR3 DNA is TGTGCCAGCAGCGACTACCCTAGCTTCTATCCGGGGGATACGCAGTATTTT.

CDR3 nucleotides: TGTGCCAGTAGTATGTTTGGAGCAAATCAGCCCCAGCATTTT. Its translation: CASSMFGANQPQHF. The chain recombines TRBV19 with TRBJ1-5; D is ambiguous. Germline loops: CDR1 LNHDA, CDR2 SQIVND (reference sequence). This CDR3 is 14 amino acids long. The ends were cut back, 3 bases at V and 4 bases at J, with 10 bases in the middle.